A selection of T cell receptor beta chains follows, all from one sample in a study of shared clonotypes between healthy human individuals. The repertoire was sequenced with immunoSEQ multiplex PCR; TCRdb's copy has only in-frame clones and lacks some. The profile shows a few million clones, more than 90% of them singletons. Material: naive CD4+ T cells sorted from blood. Every receptor here comes from a man between 18 and 35 years old in good health. The CDR3 runs from the conserved cysteine through the conserved F or W. D genes are given only for firm matches. Rows give clone size only sometimes, using once, few, many, or a class for an expanded clone.

size	D	V	J	CDR3	DNA
-	-	TRBV6-6	TRBJ2-1	CASSYSDREQFF	TGTGCCAGCAGTTACTCGGACAGAGAGCAGTTCTTC
few	TRBD1	TRBV4-1	TRBJ1-5	CASSQGTGFQPQHF	TGCGCCAGCAGCCAAGGGACAGGGTTTCAGCCCCAGCATTTT
-	-	TRBV10-2	TRBJ1-2	CASSEEGFGYTF	TGCGCCAGCAGTGAGGAAGGGTTTGGCTACACCTTC
-	TRBD1	TRBV6-1	TRBJ2-2	CASREFTGAGELFF	TGTGCCAGCAGGGAATTCACAGGGGCCGGGGAGCTGTTTTTT
-	TRBD1	TRBV5-1	TRBJ2-5	CASSSGQKETQYF	TGCGCCAGCAGCTCGGGACAGAAAGAGACCCAGTACTTC
-	-	TRBV28	TRBJ2-1	CASSTRPGRPRGNEQFF	TGTGCCAGCAGCACGCGGCCCGGGCGCCCGAGAGGCAATGAGCAGTTCTTC
-	-	TRBV7-9	TRBJ2-5	CASSFRAGQETQYF	TGTGCCAGCAGCTTTAGGGCAGGGCAAGAGACCCAGTACTTC
-	TRBD1	TRBV6-1	TRBJ1-6	CASTRQGDSPLHF	TGTGCCAGCACAAGACAGGGCGACTCACCCCTCCACTTT
-	TRBD1	TRBV7-9	TRBJ1-2	CASSSGTENGYTF	TGTGCCAGCAGCTCTGGGACAGAAAATGGCTACACCTTC
-	TRBD2	TRBV30	TRBJ2-2	CAWKYSGSKTGELFF	TGTGCCTGGAAATATAGCGGGAGTAAGACCGGGGAGCTGTTTTTT
-	-	TRBV7-2	TRBJ1-4	CASSTDGATNEKLFF	TGTGCCAGCAGTACTGACGGTGCAACTAATGAAAAACTGTTTTTT
-	TRBD1	TRBV7-8	TRBJ1-2	CASSLANQGGYGYTF	TGTGCCAGCAGCTTAGCGAACCAGGGGGGGTATGGCTACACCTTC
-	-	TRBV15	TRBJ2-5	CATSRAQGRETQYF	TGTGCCACCAGCAGGGCTCAGGGGAGGGAGACCCAGTACTTC
-	TRBD2	TRBV7-8	TRBJ2-1	CASSWGLVGEQFF	TGTGCCAGCAGCTGGGGACTAGTGGGGGAGCAGTTCTTC
-	-	TRBV14	TRBJ2-3	CASSRAGTSAGNTQYF	TGTGCCAGCAGTCGGGCCGGGACTTCAGCCGGGAATACGCAGTATTTT
-	-	TRBV2	TRBJ1-1	CASSEPLRGRIRDTEAFF	TGTGCCAGCAGTGAACCGTTACGAGGGAGAATTCGGGACACTGAAGCTTTCTTT
-	-	TRBV19	TRBJ1-3	CASSTSGTPVGNTIYF	TGTGCCAGTAGTACTTCCGGGACTCCCGTCGGAAACACCATATATTTT
few	-	TRBV6-1	TRBJ1-4	CASSEGLGSGRGKLFF	TGTGCCAGCAGTGAAGGTCTTGGCAGCGGTCGGGGAAAACTGTTTTTT
-	TRBD1	TRBV5-4	TRBJ2-7	CASSYGTGRDEQYF	TGTGCCAGCAGCTACGGGACAGGGAGGGACGAGCAGTACTTC
-	-	TRBV6-6	TRBJ1-4	CASSYPHSEKLFF	TGTGCCAGCAGTTACCCCCATAGCGAAAAACTGTTTTTT
-	TRBD1	TRBV14	TRBJ2-5	CASSQDDRGKETQYF	TGTGCCAGCAGCCAGGACGACAGGGGGAAAGAGACCCAGTACTTC
-	-	TRBV7-6	TRBJ2-1	CASSLASPHNEQFF	TGCGCCAGCAGCTTAGCGTCTCCACACAATGAGCAGTTCTTC
-	TRBD1	TRBV5-1	TRBJ1-2	CASSSDRGAGGYTF	TGCGCCAGCAGCTCGGACAGGGGAGCTGGAGGCTACACCTTC
-	-	TRBV28	TRBJ2-7	CASSLRDRALGEQYF	TGTGCCAGCAGCCTGAGAGACCGGGCCCTGGGCGAGCAGTACTTC
-	-	TRBV6-1	TRBJ2-7	CAIIVTGSYEQYF	TGTGCCATTATTGTGACGGGCTCCTACGAGCAGTACTTC
-	TRBD2	TRBV12-5	TRBJ2-5	CASGLSGGQAETQYF	TGTGCTAGTGGTTTGTCGGGGGGGCAGGCGGAGACCCAGTACTTC
-	TRBD1	TRBV5-1	TRBJ2-5	CASSLAYRGATKTQYF	TGCGCCAGCAGCTTGGCCTACAGGGGGGCAACAAAGACCCAGTACTTC
-	TRBD1	TRBV10-3	TRBJ1-1	CAIRQGPNTEAFF	TGTGCCATCAGACAGGGGCCGAACACTGAAGCTTTCTTT
-	-	TRBV5-8	TRBJ2-7	CASSPKSLTSYEQYF	TGTGCCAGCAGCCCTAAATCTCTCACCTCCTACGAGCAGTACTTC
-	TRBD1	TRBV9	TRBJ2-1	CASSVVGDYSTGGFEQFF	TGTGCCAGCAGCGTAGTAGGGGATTATTCGACAGGGGGCTTTGAGCAGTTCTTC
-	TRBD2	TRBV6-6	TRBJ2-5	CASSYSGAWRETQYF	TGTGCCAGCAGTTACAGCGGGGCATGGCGGGAGACCCAGTACTTC
-	TRBD1	TRBV9	TRBJ1-1	CASSVGTANTEAFF	TGTGCCAGCAGCGTTGGGACAGCAAACACTGAAGCTTTCTTT
-	-	TRBV2	TRBJ1-1	CASTPGKRRSTEAFF	TGTGCCAGCACTCCAGGGAAGCGTAGAAGCACTGAAGCTTTCTTT
-	-	TRBV27	TRBJ1-6	CASYPDGGHNSPLHF	TGTGCCAGCTACCCTGATGGAGGACATAATTCACCCCTCCACTTT
-	TRBD1	TRBV18	TRBJ1-6	CASSPARQGYSYNSPLHF	TGTGCCAGCTCACCTGCCCGACAGGGCTACTCCTATAATTCACCCCTCCACTTT
-	-	TRBV6-6	TRBJ2-7	CASSYASSYEQYF	TGTGCCAGCAGTTATGCCAGCTCCTACGAGCAGTACTTC
-	-	TRBV30	TRBJ2-2	CAWMGGGNTGELFF	TGTGCCTGGATGGGCGGAGGGAACACCGGGGAGCTGTTTTTT
-	-	TRBV29-1	TRBJ2-4	CSVGQDRGIQYF	TGCAGCGTTGGGCAGGATCGGGGCATTCAGTACTTC
few	TRBD1	TRBV18	TRBJ1-2	CASSQGAQGYTF	TGTGCCAGCTCACAGGGGGCGCAAGGCTACACCTTC
-	-	TRBV5-1	TRBJ2-3	CASSLDTSPTDTQYF	TGCGCCAGCAGCTTGGATACCAGCCCCACAGATACGCAGTATTTT
-	-	TRBV5-1	TRBJ2-5	CASSLAVETQYF	TGCGCCAGCAGCTTGGCCGTAGAGACCCAGTACTTC
-	-	TRBV6-5	TRBJ1-5	CASSYPRVGQPQHF	TGTGCCAGCAGTTACCCGAGGGTAGGGCAGCCCCAGCATTTT
-	TRBD2	TRBV5-1	TRBJ2-7	CASRRTSGPYEQYF	TGCGCCAGCAGACGGACTAGCGGACCATACGAGCAGTACTTC
-	TRBD1	TRBV27	TRBJ1-4	CASSIRDRGEKLFF	TGTGCCAGCAGCATCCGGGACAGGGGCGAAAAACTGTTTTTT
-	-	TRBV5-1	TRBJ1-1	CASSLGGPEAFF	TGCGCCAGCAGCTTGGGAGGTCCTGAAGCTTTCTTT
-	-	TRBV7-8	TRBJ1-3	CASTSFGRNTIYF	TGTGCCAGCACCTCTTTCGGTAGAAACACCATATATTTT
-	-	TRBV11-3	TRBJ2-7	CASSFRDAPSYEQYF	TGTGCCAGCAGCTTTCGGGACGCCCCATCCTACGAGCAGTACTTC
-	-	TRBV9	TRBJ1-4	CASSVEPGKGEKLFF	TGTGCCAGCAGCGTAGAGCCGGGGAAGGGGGAAAAACTGTTTTTT
-	TRBD2	TRBV19	TRBJ2-5	CASSIGLAGETQYF	TGTGCCAGTAGTATCGGGCTAGCGGGAGAGACCCAGTACTTC
-	TRBD2	TRBV6-1	TRBJ2-1	CASSPGLALNEQFF	TGTGCCAGCAGTCCGGGACTAGCGTTGAATGAGCAGTTCTTC
-	TRBD1	TRBV7-9	TRBJ2-1	CASSLEQGARFF	TGTGCCAGCAGCTTAGAACAGGGGGCGCGGTTCTTC
-	-	TRBV6-5	TRBJ2-5	CASRRGGRETQYF	TGTGCCAGCCGACGGGGAGGACGAGAGACCCAGTACTTC
-	TRBD2	TRBV6-1	TRBJ2-3	CASEAGTDTQYF	TGTGCCAGCGAAGCGGGGACAGATACGCAGTATTTT
-	TRBD2	TRBV30	TRBJ2-3	CAWSVRASGRPTDTQYF	TGTGCCTGGAGTGTACGGGCTAGCGGGAGACCGACAGATACGCAGTATTTT
-	-	TRBV27	TRBJ1-1	CASSLLGYTEAFF	TGTGCCAGCAGTTTGTTAGGGTACACTGAAGCTTTCTTT
-	-	TRBV14	TRBJ1-6	CASSQEGRKGSSPLHF	TGTGCCAGCAGCCAAGAAGGGAGAAAGGGATCTTCACCCCTCCACTTT
-	TRBD1	TRBV5-1	TRBJ1-1	CASTVTGKNTEAFF	TGCGCCAGCACCGTGACAGGGAAAAACACTGAAGCTTTCTTT